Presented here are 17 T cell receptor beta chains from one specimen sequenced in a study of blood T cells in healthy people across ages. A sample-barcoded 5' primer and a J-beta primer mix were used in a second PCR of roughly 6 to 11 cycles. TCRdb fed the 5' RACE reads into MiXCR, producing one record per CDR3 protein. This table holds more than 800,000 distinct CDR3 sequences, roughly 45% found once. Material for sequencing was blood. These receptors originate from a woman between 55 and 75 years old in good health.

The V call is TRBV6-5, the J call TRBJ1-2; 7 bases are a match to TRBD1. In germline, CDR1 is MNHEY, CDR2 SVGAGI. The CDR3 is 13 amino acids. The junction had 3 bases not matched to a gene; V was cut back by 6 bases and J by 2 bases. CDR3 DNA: TGTGCCAGCAGGATGGGACAGAACTATGGCTACACCTTC. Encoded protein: CASRMGQNYGYTF.

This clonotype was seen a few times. CDR3 sequence: CASRGAHQGTTSGANVLTF. In nucleotides, the CDR3 is TGCGCCAGCAGGGGAGCGCACCAGGGGACTACCTCTGGGGCCAACGTCCTGACTTTC. The chain is built from TRBV5-1 and TRBJ2-6; a possible D gene is TRBD2 (7 bases). The CDR3 contains 19 residues. Per the germline V gene, CDR1 is SGHRS and CDR2 is YFSETQ. Trimming pared 5 bases from V and 0 bases from J, leaving 21 bases between.

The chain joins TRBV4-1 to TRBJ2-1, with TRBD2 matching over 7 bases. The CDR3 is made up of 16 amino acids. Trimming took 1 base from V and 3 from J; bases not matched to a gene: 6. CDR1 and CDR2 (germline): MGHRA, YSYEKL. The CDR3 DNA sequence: TGCGCCAGCAGCCAAGGGGGAGGGGCAGGCTACAATGAGCAGTTCTTC. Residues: CASSQGGGAGYNEQFF.

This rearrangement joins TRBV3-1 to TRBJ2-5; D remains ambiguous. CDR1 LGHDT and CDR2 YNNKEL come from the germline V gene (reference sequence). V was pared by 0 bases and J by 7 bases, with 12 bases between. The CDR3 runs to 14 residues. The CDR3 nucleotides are TGTGCCAGCAGCCAAGATAGACTCTGGGGGACCCAGTACTTC. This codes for CASSQDRLWGTQYF.

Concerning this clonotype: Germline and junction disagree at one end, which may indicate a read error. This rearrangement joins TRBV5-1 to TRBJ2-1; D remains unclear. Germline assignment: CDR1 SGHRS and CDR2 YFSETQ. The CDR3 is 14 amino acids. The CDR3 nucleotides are TGCGCCAGCAGCTTGGGACCGCCCTACAGTGAGCAGTTCTTC. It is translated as CASSLGPPYSEQFF.

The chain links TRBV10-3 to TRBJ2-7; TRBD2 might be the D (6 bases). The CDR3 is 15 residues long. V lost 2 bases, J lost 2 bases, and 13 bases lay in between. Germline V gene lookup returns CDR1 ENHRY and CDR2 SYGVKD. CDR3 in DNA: TGTGCCATCAGTGAGGGTGGTAGCGGCACCTACGAGCAGTACTTC. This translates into CAISEGGSGTYEQYF.

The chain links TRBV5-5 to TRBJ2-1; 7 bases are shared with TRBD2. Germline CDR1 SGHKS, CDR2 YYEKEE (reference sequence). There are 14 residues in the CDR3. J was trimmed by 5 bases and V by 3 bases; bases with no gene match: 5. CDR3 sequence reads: CASSWTRSHNEQFF. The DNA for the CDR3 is TGTGCCAGCAGCTGGACTAGATCCCACAATGAGCAGTTCTTC.

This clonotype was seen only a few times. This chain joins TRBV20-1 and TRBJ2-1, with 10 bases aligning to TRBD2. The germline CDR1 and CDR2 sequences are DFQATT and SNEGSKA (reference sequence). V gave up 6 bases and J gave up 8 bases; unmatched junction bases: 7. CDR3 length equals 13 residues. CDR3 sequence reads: CSAAPSGSYEQFF. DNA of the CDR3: TGCAGTGCCGCACCTAGCGGGAGCTATGAGCAGTTCTTC.

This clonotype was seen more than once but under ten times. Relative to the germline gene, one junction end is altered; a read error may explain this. The CDR3 loop is CASNAGTSRDTQYF. The CDR3 DNA is TGTGCCAGCAACGCCGGGACTAGCAGAGATACGCAGTATTTT. V is TRBV9 and J is TRBJ2-3, with 9 bases matching TRBD2. The CDR3 has 14 residues. Germline CDR1 reads SGDLS; CDR2 reads YYNGEE.

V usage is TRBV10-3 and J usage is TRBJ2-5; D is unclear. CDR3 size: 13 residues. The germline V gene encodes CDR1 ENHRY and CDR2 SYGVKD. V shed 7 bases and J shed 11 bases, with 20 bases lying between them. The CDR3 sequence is CAINVHDNNEQYF. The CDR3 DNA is TGTGCCATCAATGTACACGACAACAATGAGCAGTACTTC.

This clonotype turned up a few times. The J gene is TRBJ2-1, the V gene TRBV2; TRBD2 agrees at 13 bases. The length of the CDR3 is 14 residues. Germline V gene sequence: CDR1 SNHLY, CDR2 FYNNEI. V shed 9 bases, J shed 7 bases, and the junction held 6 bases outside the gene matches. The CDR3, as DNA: TGTGCCAGTGGGACTAGCGGGACTTCAAATGAGCAGTTCTTC. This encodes CASGTSGTSNEQFF.

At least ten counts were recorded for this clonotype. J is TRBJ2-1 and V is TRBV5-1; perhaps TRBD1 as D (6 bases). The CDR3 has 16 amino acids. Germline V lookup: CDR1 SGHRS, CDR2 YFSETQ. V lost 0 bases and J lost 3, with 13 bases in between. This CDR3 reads CASSLAGVIFYNEQFF. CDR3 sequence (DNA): TGCGCCAGCAGCTTGGCAGGGGTTATTTTCTACAATGAGCAGTTCTTC.

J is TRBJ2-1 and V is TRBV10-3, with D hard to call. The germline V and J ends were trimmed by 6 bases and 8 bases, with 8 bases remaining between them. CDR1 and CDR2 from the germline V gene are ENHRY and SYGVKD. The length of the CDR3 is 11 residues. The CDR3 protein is CAIRAIDEQFF. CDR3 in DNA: TGTGCCATCAGAGCGATCGATGAGCAGTTCTTC.

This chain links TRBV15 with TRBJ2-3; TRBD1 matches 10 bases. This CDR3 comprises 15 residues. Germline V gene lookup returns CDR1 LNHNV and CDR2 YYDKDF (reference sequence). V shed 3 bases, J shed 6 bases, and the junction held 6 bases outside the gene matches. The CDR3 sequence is CATSSGQGVADTQYF. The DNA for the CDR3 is TGTGCCACCAGCAGCGGACAGGGGGTAGCGGATACGCAGTATTTT.

CDR3 in amino acids: CASSEGQGPSYNEQFF. The CDR3 nucleotides read TGTGCCAGCAGTGAGGGACAGGGGCCATCCTACAATGAGCAGTTCTTC. J is TRBJ2-1 and V is TRBV2; 10 bases agree with TRBD1. CDR1 and CDR2 (germline): SNHLY, FYNNEI. This CDR3 contains 16 residues. V was pared by 3 bases and J by 1 base, with 3 bases of the junction left unmatched.

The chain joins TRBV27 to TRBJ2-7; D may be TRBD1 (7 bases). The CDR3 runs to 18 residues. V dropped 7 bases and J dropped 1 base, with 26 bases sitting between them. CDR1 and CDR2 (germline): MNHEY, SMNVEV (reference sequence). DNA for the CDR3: TGTGCCAGCATAGGCGCCAGGGGGTTGGGGGGATCTTCCTACGAGCAGTACTTC. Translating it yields CASIGARGLGGSSYEQYF.

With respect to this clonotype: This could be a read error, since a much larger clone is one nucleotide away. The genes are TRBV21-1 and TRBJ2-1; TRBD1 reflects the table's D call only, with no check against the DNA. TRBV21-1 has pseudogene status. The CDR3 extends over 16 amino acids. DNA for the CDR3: TGTGCCAACAGCAAAGCGCTTTGGGGGGCGCGTCATGAGCAGTTCTTC. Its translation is CANSKALWGARHEQFF.